The rows below give T cell receptor beta chains drawn from one sample of a study of T cell changes during pregnancy in multiple sclerosis. Sequencing was performed with immunoSEQ multiplex PCR; in TCRdb, only in-frame clones are kept and a portion is missing. The repertoire holds 100,000 or so clones, with over 85% as singletons. The sample consisted of peripheral blood, taken in the first trimester of pregnancy. These receptor sequences come from a female donor with multiple sclerosis, enrolled in a pregnancy study. Both conserved end residues are part of each CDR3. Fields, in order: D gene, V gene, J gene, clone size, CDR3 DNA, CDR3 protein. The D gene is left open where the match is weak. Rows may omit the clone size; those that give it use once, few, many or a size class.

NA	TRBV6-4	TRBJ2-6	NA	TGTGCCAGCAGTGACTCGGACAGCTCTGGGGCCAACGTCCTGACTTTC	CASSDSDSSGANVLTF
NA	TRBV23-1	TRBJ2-1	NA	TGCGCCAGCAGTCATAATCAGGGGATCGATGAGCAGTTCTTC	CASSHNQGIDEQFF
NA	TRBV7-9	TRBJ1-1	NA	TGTGCCAGCATGGAGCTCTCCACTGAAGCTTTCTTT	CASMELSTEAFF
TRBD1	TRBV5-1	TRBJ1-3	NA	TGCGCCAGCAGCCGATTGACAGGGGCTCTCTCTGGAAACACCATATATTTT	CASSRLTGALSGNTIYF
TRBD2	TRBV7-3	TRBJ2-7	NA	TGTGCCAGCAGCTTACACGGGGGGGCCTACGAGCAGTACTTC	CASSLHGGAYEQYF
NA	TRBV7-9	TRBJ1-4	NA	TGTGCCAGCAGCTTACCCAGGGCGAATGAAAAACTGTTTTTT	CASSLPRANEKLFF
TRBD2	TRBV7-9	TRBJ2-7	once	TGTGCCAGCAGTAGCGGGAGCTCCTACGAGCAGTACTTC	CASSSGSSYEQYF
TRBD1	TRBV7-9	TRBJ1-4	NA	TGTGCCAGCAGCTTAGCGCCTGGGGACAGAGAGAATGAAAAACTGTTTTTT	CASSLAPGDRENEKLFF
NA	TRBV4-1	TRBJ2-7	NA	TGCGCCAGCAGCCCCGGGTTTGGCGAGCAGTACTTC	CASSPGFGEQYF
NA	TRBV10-2	TRBJ2-6	once	TGCGCCAGCAGTGATCCGGGACACCTCTCTGGGGCCAACGTCCTGACTTTC	CASSDPGHLSGANVLTF
NA	TRBV27	TRBJ2-1	NA	TGTGCCAGCAGTTTTGATGCTACCTACCTGTACAATGAGCAGTTCTTC	CASSFDATYLYNEQFF
NA	TRBV13	TRBJ2-7	NA	TGTGCCAGCAGCTTATCACCAGGTTCCGAGCAGTACTTC	CASSLSPGSEQYF
NA	TRBV14	TRBJ2-1	NA	TGTGCCAGCAGCCAGGGTGACTTTACTCGCGACAATGAGCAGTTCTTC	CASSQGDFTRDNEQFF
NA	TRBV27	TRBJ2-2	NA	TGTGCCACGGGACATGCGAACACCGGGGAGCTGTTTTTT	CATGHANTGELFF